The 8 T cell receptor beta chains presented below share a single source sample, sequenced in a study of shared clonotypes between healthy human individuals. The data were produced by immunoSEQ multiplex PCR, yet TCRdb's version contains in-frame clones alone and is incomplete. Among hundreds of thousands of clones listed, less than 96% were seen once. Sequencing was done on a sample of naive CD4+ T cells sorted from blood. Subset reported: CD45RA+ positively selected. These receptors were taken from a woman in her twenties or thirties in good health.

The chain couples TRBV6-9 to TRBJ2-7; unclear D gene. This CDR3 is built from 12 residues. Germline CDR1 MNHGY, CDR2 SVAAGI. Trimming cost V 4 bases and J 4 bases, with 8 bases left between them. This CDR3 is CASSSWAYEQYF. The CDR3 DNA follows: TGTGCCAGCAGTTCGTGGGCGTACGAGCAGTACTTC.

This chain uses TRBV6-5 with TRBJ1-4; 10 nucleotides match TRBD1. V lost 6 bases and J lost 7; bases outside the gene matches: 8. The CDR3 sequence is 15 residues long. Germline values: CDR1 MNHEY, CDR2 SVGAGI. The CDR3 spells CASRGMGTGVEKLFF. As DNA, the CDR3 is TGTGCCAGCAGGGGTATGGGGACAGGGGTTGAAAAACTGTTTTTT.

The chain joins TRBV9 to TRBJ2-1, with TRBD1 matching over 10 bases. There are 16 residues in the CDR3. Germline V CDR1 and CDR2: SGDLS, YYNGEE. V shed 3 bases and J 6 bases; nucleotides not matched to a gene: 9. CDR3 bases: TGTGCCAGCAGCGGATCCGGGACAGGGGTAATCAATGAGCAGTTCTTC. As protein: CASSGSGTGVINEQFF.

This chain connects TRBV6-6 to TRBJ1-5; D is possibly TRBD1 (5 bases). CDR3 length: 13 amino acids. Germline V gene sequence: CDR1 MNHNY, CDR2 SVGAGI (reference sequence). V was trimmed by 2 bases and J by 6 bases, leaving 8 bases between them. CDR3 sequence: CASSYAGAQPQHF. The DNA for the CDR3 is TGTGCCAGCAGTTACGCCGGGGCTCAGCCCCAGCATTTT.

This chain links TRBV5-1 with TRBJ2-5; D is undetermined. The germline gives CDR1 SGHRS, CDR2 YFSETQ. The ends were cut back, 1 base at V and 12 bases at J, with 10 bases in the middle. The CDR3 runs 11 residues. Here the CDR3 reads CASSLKEQKYF. CDR3 nucleotides: TGCGCCAGCAGCTTGAAGGAACAGAAGTACTTC.

V gene TRBV27 combines with J gene TRBJ1-2; TRBD1 is a possible D gene (6 bases). V gave up 8 bases and J gave up 8 bases, with 21 bases separating them. Germline V gives CDR1 MNHEY, CDR2 SMNVEV (reference sequence). This CDR3 spans 14 amino acids. Here the CDR3 DNA reads TGTGCCAGCGCCAGTAGGGGGGTGGGGACCGGCTACACCTTC. This sequence encodes CASASRGVGTGYTF.

This chain joins TRBV13 and TRBJ2-3; 7 bases agree with TRBD2. The CDR3 totals 13 residues. Per germline, CDR1 PRHDT and CDR2 FYEKMQ (reference sequence). Losses at the gene ends were 5 bases for V and 15 bases for J; bases not matched to a gene: 14. The CDR3 nucleotides read TGTGCCAGCAGCCAATTCGCGGGAGTGCCCCTCTATTTT. Translation: CASSQFAGVPLYF.

The chain is built from TRBV28 and TRBJ2-1; a possible D gene is TRBD2 (7 bases). This CDR3 spans 14 amino acids. Trimming left V 2 bases short and J 7 bases short, with 12 bases between. The germline gives CDR1 MDHEN, CDR2 SYDVKM. The CDR3: CASSLEGGGNEQFF. CDR3 nucleotides: TGTGCCAGCAGTTTAGAGGGAGGGGGGAATGAGCAGTTCTTC. The whole variable domain, filled in from reference TRBV28 and TRBJ2-1, reads DVKVTQSSRYLVKRTGEKVFLECVQDMDHENMFWYRQDPGLGLRLIYFSYDVKMKEKGDIPEGYSVSREKKERFSLILESASTNQTSMYLCASSLEGGGNEQFFGPGTRLTVL.